This is a list of T cell receptor beta chains from one sample in a study of regulatory T cells in long-lasting Graves disease. MiXCR, run by TCRdb on the multiplex PCR reads, gives a single entry per CDR3 protein. This table holds 400,000 to 600,000 distinct CDR3 sequences, roughly 21% found once. The sequencing here drew on peripheral blood mononuclear cells (PBMCs), taken when the disease was refractory, from a patient treated with antithyroid drugs. Source of these receptors: a female donor with Graves disease. CDR3s include the opening cysteine and the closing phenylalanine or tryptophan. The order of the fields is V gene, J gene, clone size, D gene, CDR3 protein, CDR3 DNA. D genes are given only for firm matches. Clone size is shown for a subset of rows, as once, few, many or a class of expanded clone.

TRBV11-2	TRBJ2-5	many	-	CASSLFSNVETQYF	TGTGCCAGCAGCTTATTTTCGAATGTGGAGACCCAGTACTTC
TRBV28	TRBJ2-7	many	-	CASTAGYEQYF	TGTGCCTCCACTGCTGGGTACGAGCAGTACTTC
TRBV6-1	TRBJ1-2	-	-	CASRWDTTGGYTF	TGTGCCAGCAGATGGGACACGACGGGGGGCTACACCTTC
TRBV12-3/TRBV12-4	TRBJ2-7	many	-	CASSFAGSIEQYF	TGTGCCAGCAGTTTTGCAGGGAGTATTGAGCAGTACTTC
TRBV6-9	TRBJ2-2	many	-	CASSYPLGWERANTGELFF	TGTGCCAGCAGTTACCCCCTAGGTTGGGAACGCGCGAACACCGGGGAGCTGTTTTTT
TRBV5-4	TRBJ2-7	-	-	CASGVFGEQYF	TGTGCCAGCGGGGTCTTTGGTGAGCAGTACTTC
TRBV6-5	TRBJ1-6	-	-	CASSYPDRGYSESPLHF	TGTGCCAGCAGTTACCCGGATCGCGGGTACTCAGAGTCACCCCTCCACTTT
TRBV7-9	TRBJ2-7	-	TRBD1	CASSRDRGTGQYF	TGTGCCAGCAGCCGGGACAGGGGTACGGGGCAGTACTTC
TRBV28	TRBJ2-2	many	-	CASSLSPPNTGELFF	TGTGCCAGCAGTTTATCACCCCCGAACACCGGGGAGCTGTTTTTT
TRBV5-4	TRBJ2-7	few	TRBD1	CASSRPGTGTGTYEQYF	TGTGCCAGCAGCCGTCCCGGGACAGGGACTGGGACCTACGAGCAGTACTTC
TRBV7-3	TRBJ1-2	-	-	CASSSWGQWRGYTF	TGTGCTAGCAGCTCGTGGGGCCAGTGGAGAGGCTACACCTTC
TRBV12-3/TRBV12-4	TRBJ2-7	many	TRBD2	CASRLGGDLSYEQYF	TGTGCCAGCAGGCTGGGGGGGGATCTATCCTACGAGCAGTACTTC
TRBV7-3	TRBJ1-3	-	-	CASTEGGLHSGNTIYF	TGTGCCAGCACCGAAGGGGGACTCCACTCTGGAAACACCATATATTTT
TRBV30	TRBJ2-7	many	TRBD2	CATRASGDYEQYF	TGTGCCACCCGGGCTAGCGGGGATTACGAGCAGTACTTC
TRBV27	TRBJ2-7	-	-	CASSFGDFSYEQYF	TGTGCCAGCAGTTTCGGGGATTTCTCCTACGAGCAGTACTTC
TRBV24-1	TRBJ2-3	-	-	CATSDRLESTDTQYF	TGTGCCACCAGTGATAGACTAGAAAGCACAGATACGCAGTATTTT
TRBV6-2/TRBV6-3	TRBJ1-5	few	-	CASSSDGEPRGQPQHF	TGTGCCAGCAGTTCCGATGGTGAGCCGCGGGGTCAGCCCCAGCATTTT
TRBV27	TRBJ1-3	-	-	CASSVDAGNTIYF	TGTGCCAGCAGTGTAGATGCTGGAAACACCATATATTTT
TRBV19	TRBJ1-5	-	-	CASNWGGGSNQPQHF	TGTGCCAGTAATTGGGGGGGCGGTAGCAATCAGCCCCAGCATTTT
TRBV6-2/TRBV6-3	TRBJ2-2	-	-	CASSYSGAESTGELFF	TGTGCCAGCAGTTACTCTGGGGCCGAGAGCACCGGGGAGCTGTTTTTT
TRBV5-1	TRBJ2-1	-	-	CASSVGPLGREQFF	TGCGCCAGCAGCGTAGGACCGCTGGGACGCGAGCAGTTCTTC
TRBV6-1	TRBJ1-2	few	TRBD1	CAISTLRGPNYGYTF	TGTGCCATCAGTACCCTCAGGGGGCCTAACTATGGCTACACCTTC
TRBV15	TRBJ1-1	-	TRBD1	CATSTGQAYTEAFF	TGTGCCACCAGCACCGGACAGGCGTACACTGAAGCTTTCTTT
TRBV28	TRBJ2-7	few	TRBD1	CASSLGDDWTGDSGEQYF	TGTGCCAGCAGTTTGGGGGATGACTGGACAGGGGATTCAGGCGAGCAGTACTTC
TRBV28	TRBJ1-3	few	-	CASSFRGSSGNTIYF	TGTGCCAGCAGTTTTAGAGGAAGCTCTGGAAACACCATATATTTT
TRBV12-3/TRBV12-4	TRBJ2-1	-	-	CASSPVGPEQFF	TGTGCCAGCAGTCCTGTAGGTCCTGAGCAGTTCTTC